This TCR beta chain was obtained from a study of metastatic and nonmetastatic thyroid tumors (TCRdb year 2020). About the investigation overall: Repertoires from peripheral blood and from tumor or nodule tissue samples of malignant and benign thyroid patients were compared. General conclusions and limits of the study: In both blood and tumor samples, TCR beta diversity was reported to be significantly higher in malignant tumors than in benign nodules.

V was cut back by 2 bases and J by 3 bases, leaving a gap of 2 bases between them. Spanning cysteine to phenylalanine, the CDR3 consists of 12 amino acids. Of the read, only the CDR3 DNA is kept; its 36 bases are in frame from base 1. The germline V gene sets CDR1 to MNHEY and CDR2 to SVGAGI. Libraries were prepared through PCR. Sequencing instrument: Illumina HiSeq 4000. The TCR beta-chain CDR3 region of each patient was profiled by high-throughput sequencing. In the source study's methods: A classifier to discriminate distant-metastatic papillary thyroid cancer patients was built from CDR3 differences across clinicopathological groups. The Shannon index was used to assess repertoire diversity, and the Morisita-Horn index was used to assess tumor-blood repertoire similarity. The raw public data were reprocessed by TCRdb itself: fastp quality trimming at Q25, MiXCR clonotype calling, in-frame beta chains only. These V and J calls rely on TCRdb rather than the paper's analysis. For this sample the table gives fewer than 20,000 clones, of which over 3.5% were detected only once. Roughly a quarter of the sample rests with the top ten.

This clone has just a few counts. No cognate antigen has been identified for it. Base-call qualities are not available, and no considerably larger clone is one nucleotide away. No treatment had been received by any patient before thyroid surgery. Using T-cell receptor beta sequencing, the study looked back at clinical samples from patients collected from the early 2010s to the late 2010s. The V and J genes are TRBV6-5 and TRBJ1-5; the D gene assignment is ambiguous. The TCR sequence derives from a female donor with papillary thyroid cancer or a benign thyroid nodule (not recorded which). Some clones in this sample may be carry-over from other donors' samples. The sequenced sample was tumor tissue. The CDR3 protein: CASSYVNQPQHF. Read as DNA, the sequence is TGTGCCAGCAGTTACGTCAATCAGCCCCAGCATTTT.